The 2 T cell receptor beta chains listed next were all sequenced from one sample in a study of T cell responses to AZD1222 COVID-19 vaccine. Assay used: immunoSEQ multiplex PCR; TCRdb lists only in-frame clones, some missing. The sample lists roughly 150,000 clones; around 89% were seen once. The sample in question was peripheral blood, obtained on day 0 of AZD1222 vaccination. The receptor source for this set is an adult in good health.

The chain recombines TRBV6-5 with TRBJ2-1; the match to TRBD2 covers 7 bases. The ends lost 7 bases at V and 5 bases at J; junction bases unmatched: 2. The germline V gene encodes CDR1 MNHEY and CDR2 SVGAGI. The CDR3 spans 12 residues. The CDR3 nucleotides read TGTGCCAGCATGGGGGGGAACAATGAGCAGTTCTTC. Residues: CASMGGNNEQFF.

This clone was counted a single time. The gene calls are TRBV7-8 and TRBJ2-1; TRBD1 or TRBD2 may be the D gene (6 bases each). This CDR3 is built from 15 residues. CDR1 is SGHVS, CDR2 FQNEAQ, per germline. V was clipped by 6 bases and J by 9 bases, with 21 bases between them. Here the CDR3 reads CASRPAHREVVEQFF. CDR3 sequence (DNA): TGTGCCAGCAGGCCAGCGCACAGGGAGGTCGTTGAGCAGTTCTTC.